Sequencing of this TCR beta chain was carried out in a study of OX40 agonist ivuxolimab in advanced cancers. Looking at the study overall: The diagnoses of dose-escalation patients were hepatocellular carcinoma, melanoma, renal cell or head and neck cancer. Participants, approximately 81% male, averaged approximately 56 years of age, ranging from about 20 to 80. Study-level points and caveats: Blood T cells, both CD4+ and CD8+, expanded clonally by week 6 at 0.1 to 3.0 mg/kg.

Concerning this clone: Antigen unknown.

Only in-frame clones appear in the TCRdb table, and some are missing; sequencing was by immunoSEQ multiplex PCR. The data show 100,000 to 150,000 clones, 75% to 95% seen once. The germline V gene has CDR1 PRHDT and CDR2 FYEKMQ (reference sequence). V shed 4 bases, J shed 0 bases, and the junction held 3 bases outside the gene matches. CDR3 size: 15 residues. This chain links TRBV13 with TRBJ2-7, with TRBD2 matching over 10 bases. The source material was CD4+ or CD8+ T cells sorted from blood, sampled in a trial of the OX40 agonist ivuxolimab. This TCR was sampled from an adult with an advanced solid tumor such as melanoma, head and neck, liver or kidney cancer. CDR3 DNA: TGTGCCAGCAGCTCTGGGACTAGCGACTCCTACGAGCAGTACTTC. This sequence encodes CASSSGTSDSYEQYF.